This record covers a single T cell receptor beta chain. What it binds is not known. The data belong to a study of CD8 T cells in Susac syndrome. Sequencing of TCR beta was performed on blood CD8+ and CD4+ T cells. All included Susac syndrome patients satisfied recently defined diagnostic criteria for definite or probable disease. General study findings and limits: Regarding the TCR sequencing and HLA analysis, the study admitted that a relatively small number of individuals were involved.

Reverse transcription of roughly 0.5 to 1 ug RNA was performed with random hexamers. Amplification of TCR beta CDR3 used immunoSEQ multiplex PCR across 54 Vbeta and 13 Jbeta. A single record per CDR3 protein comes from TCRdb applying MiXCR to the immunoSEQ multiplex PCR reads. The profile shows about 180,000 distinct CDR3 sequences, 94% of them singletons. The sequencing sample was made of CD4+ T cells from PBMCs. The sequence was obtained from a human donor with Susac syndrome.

The CDR3 bases are TGTGCCAGCAGTGAAGCCCCAATGCCAGGAAACACCATATATTTT. Its protein is CASSEAPMPGNTIYF. This chain connects TRBV9 to TRBJ1-3; no definite D call. The CDR3 consists of 15 residues. Germline V gene lookup returns CDR1 SGDLS and CDR2 YYNGEE. V lost 5 bases to trimming and J lost 4 bases, with 16 bases between them.